Here is one T cell receptor beta chain with its context. Its specificity is not known. This sample was taken from a study of cytomegalovirus exposure and HLA in healthy donors. Study-level background: The approximately 120 validation repertoires, a later analysis reported, used the same platform as the 550 to 700 repertoires from the first cohort. The study's findings and limits: Reportedly, diagnosis of cytomegalovirus status by the classifier showed high specificity and sensitivity. It was found in a later analysis that first-cohort TCR clusters tended to co-occur in the 120 validation repertoires. Specificity of three CMV-associated chains for CMV antigens was verified in vitro.

The CDR3 is 14 residues long. Trimming removed 6 bases from V and 5 bases from J, with 16 bases in between. Germline CDR1 SNHLY, CDR2 FYNNEI. TCRdb keeps only in-frame clones here, not all; method: immunoSEQ multiplex PCR. The table includes around 120,000 clones, 85% to 90% detected once. The rearrangement uses TRBV2 and TRBJ1-1; D may be TRBD1 (6 bases). The receptor was derived from a woman younger than 35 in good health and CMV-seropositive. Sequenced: PBMCs. CDR3 residues: CASRALWGRTEAFF. The CDR3 DNA sequence: TGTGCCAGCAGGGCCCTCTGGGGGCGGACTGAAGCTTTCTTT.